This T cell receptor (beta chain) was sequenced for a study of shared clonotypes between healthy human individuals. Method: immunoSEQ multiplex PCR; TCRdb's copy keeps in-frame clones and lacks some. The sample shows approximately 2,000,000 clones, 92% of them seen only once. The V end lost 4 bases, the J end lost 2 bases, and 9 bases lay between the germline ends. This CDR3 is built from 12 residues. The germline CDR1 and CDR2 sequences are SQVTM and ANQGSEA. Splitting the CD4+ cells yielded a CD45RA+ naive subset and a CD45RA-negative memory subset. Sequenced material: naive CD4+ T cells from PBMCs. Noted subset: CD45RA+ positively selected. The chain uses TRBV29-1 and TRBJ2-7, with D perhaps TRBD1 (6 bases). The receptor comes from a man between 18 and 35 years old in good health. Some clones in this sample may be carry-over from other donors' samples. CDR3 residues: CSVGRTAYEQYF. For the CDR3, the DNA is TGCAGCGTTGGAAGGACAGCCTACGAGCAGTACTTC.